This TCR beta chain appears in the sequencing data of a study of CXCR3-negative and CXCR3-positive naive CD8 T cells. Broader study findings: High diversity, comparable across both naive subsets, contrasted with much lower diversity in memory CD8+ cells. Once cells were cryopreserved, CXCR3 expression went down partly, and most assays used fresh PBMCs. Similar TRBV-TRBJ usage was seen in naive cells (both CXCR3-negative and CXCR3-positive), but memory cells differed. It was found that naive subsets had comparable surface CD5, and TCR strength was inferred from TRB CDR3 properties.

The libraries of TRB cDNA were prepared using 5' RACE with UMI labels. From its re-call of the 5' RACE reads, TCRdb lists each CDR3 protein once, without DNA. The table gives approximately 58,000 distinct CDR3 sequences; the top ten clones make up around 0.4% of it. Notes on this clonotype: Antigen specificity is unknown.

The CDR3 runs to 14 residues. Per germline, CDR1 SSHAT and CDR2 FNYEAQ (reference sequence). This clonotype originated in a human donor in good health. Some clones in this sample may be carry-over from other donors' samples. Sequencing input: naive CXCR3- CD8+ T cells from blood. Described subset: CD45RO-CCR7+CD27+CD95- naive CD8+ T cells lacking CXCR3 (TNR3-). The rearrangement links TRBV7-7 to TRBJ2-3. The CDR3 here is CASSPSSGTDTQYF.